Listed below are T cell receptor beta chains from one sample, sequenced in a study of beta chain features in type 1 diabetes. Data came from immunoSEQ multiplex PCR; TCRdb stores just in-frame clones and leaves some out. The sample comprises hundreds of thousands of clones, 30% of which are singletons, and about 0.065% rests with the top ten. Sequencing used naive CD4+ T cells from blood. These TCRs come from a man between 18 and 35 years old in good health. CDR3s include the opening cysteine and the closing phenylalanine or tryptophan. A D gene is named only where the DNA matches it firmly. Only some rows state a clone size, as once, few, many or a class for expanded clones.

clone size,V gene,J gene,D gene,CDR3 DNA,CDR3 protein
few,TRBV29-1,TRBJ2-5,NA,TGCAGCGTTGAGGTATCGGGGAGAGAGACCCAGTACTTC,CSVEVSGRETQYF
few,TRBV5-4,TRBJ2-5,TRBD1,TGTGCCAGCAGCTTAGGGACAGGGTACCAAGAGACCCAGTACTTC,CASSLGTGYQETQYF
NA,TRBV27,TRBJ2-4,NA,TGTGCCAGCCGAAATCGAGCCAAAAACATTCAGTACTTC,CASRNRAKNIQYF
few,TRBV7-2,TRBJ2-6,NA,TGTGCCAGCAGCTTACGAAGGACCTCTGGGGCCAACGTCCTGACTTTC,CASSLRRTSGANVLTF
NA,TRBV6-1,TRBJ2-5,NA,TGTGCCAGCCAGGGACTCCTCGGGGAGACCCAGTACTTC,CASQGLLGETQYF
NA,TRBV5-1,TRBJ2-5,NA,TGCGCCAGTTCCGCCCAGGGGACAGAGACCCAGTACTTC,CASSAQGTETQYF
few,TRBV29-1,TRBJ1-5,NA,TGCAGCGTTGGGGACAGCAATCAGCCCCAGCATTTT,CSVGDSNQPQHF
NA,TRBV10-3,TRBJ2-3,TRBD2,TGTGCCATCAGTGATTCCTGGACGGCTAGCGGGGGCACAGATACGCAGTATTTT,CAISDSWTASGGTDTQYF
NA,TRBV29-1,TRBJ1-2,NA,TGCAGCGTTGAAGGGGGCTGGTATGGCTACACCTTC,CSVEGGWYGYTF
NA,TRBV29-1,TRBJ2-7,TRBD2,TGCAGCGTTGTCGGCGGGGGCTACGAGCAGTACTTC,CSVVGGGYEQYF
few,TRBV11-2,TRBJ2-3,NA,TGTGCCAGCAGCTTATCGCGGAATACAGATACGCAGTATTTT,CASSLSRNTDTQYF
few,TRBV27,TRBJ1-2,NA,TGTGCCAGCAGTCCGGTAGGACCCAACTATGGCTACACCTTC,CASSPVGPNYGYTF
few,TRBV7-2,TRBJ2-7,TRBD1,TGTGCCAGCAGCCGGACAGGGAGGTCGTACGAGCAGTACTTC,CASSRTGRSYEQYF
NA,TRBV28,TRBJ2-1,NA,TGTGCCAGCAGTCCCCGGCCGGTAGGTGAGCAGTTCTTC,CASSPRPVGEQFF